This TCR beta chain was sequenced in a study of blood T cell repertoires in COVID-19. As originally analysed: From reference gene primer amplification, estimates of nucleated cell counts were derived. This table comes from immunoSEQ multiplex PCR, and its TCRdb copy is limited to in-frame clones, with some not included. V and J calls and clone size come straight from that table; D and trimming were deduced from the DNA. Among tens of thousands of clones, 70% to 85% were seen once, and the ten largest hold approximately 4%. Source material: peripheral blood. The sequence was collected from a woman between 50 and 59 years old with acute or convalescent COVID-19.

The CDR3 sequence is CASSHEPGLAGSEQFF. The CDR3 DNA follows: TGTGCCAGCAGCCATGAACCGGGACTAGCGGGGAGCGAGCAGTTCTTC. The genes are TRBV3-1 (or the pseudogene TRBV3-2) and TRBJ2-1; 13 bases match TRBD2. In germline, CDR1 is LGHDT, CDR2 YNNKEL (reference sequence). V shed 3 bases and J 10 bases; nucleotides not matched to a gene: 9. The CDR3 has 16 residues.